This T cell receptor beta chain was observed in a study of T cell repertoires in cytomegalovirus infection. The wider study: CMV infection together with matching HLA type was indicated by public TCR beta signatures. Study-wide results and caveats: The study identified carriers of CMV plus the relevant HLA from cumulative public TCR beta family frequency.

One entry per CDR3 protein, called by TCRdb with MiXCR from the reads. The sample lists approximately 730,000 distinct CDR3 sequences; approximately 33% were seen once. The CDR3 has 15 residues. Trimming removed 7 bases from V and 4 bases from J; junction bases left unmatched: 7. This clonotype was counted at least ten times. Antigen specificity is unknown. This chain connects TRBV12-3 or TRBV12-4 to TRBJ2-5, with TRBD1 matching over 12 bases. The sequence came from a human donor in good health (CMV status not recorded). Some clones in this sample may be carry-over from other donors' samples. Specimen: cultured PBMCs, collected from culture after CMV antigen stimulation. This CDR3 reads CASTPGQGAVETQYF. In DNA, the CDR3 is TGTGCCAGCACTCCGGGACAGGGGGCTGTAGAGACCCAGTACTTC.